This T cell receptor (beta chain) derives from a study of blood T cell repertoires in COVID-19. Study overall: COVID-19 samples collected from the United States, Italy and Spain covered acute and convalescent phases.

Authors' processing steps: Amplification of reference gene primers was used by the study to estimate nucleated cell counts. The protocol was immunoSEQ multiplex PCR, while the TCRdb copy is restricted to in-frame clones and leaves out a portion. V and J calls and clone size are those listed in that table; D and trimming were worked out from the DNA. The sample yields about 140,000 clones, over 80% seen once. The CDR3 loop spans 11 amino acids. V dropped 5 bases and J dropped 14 bases, with 13 bases sitting between them. Germline loops: CDR1 DFQATT, CDR2 SNEGSKA (reference sequence). Sequencing was done on a sample of peripheral blood. The chain couples TRBV20-1 to TRBJ1-6, with D tentatively TRBD1 (6 bases). This receptor was taken from a man between 60 and 75 years old with active or convalescent COVID-19. The CDR3: CSARSGTTLHF. The CDR3 DNA is TGCAGTGCTCGATCCGGGACAACCCTCCACTTT.